Listed below are T cell receptor beta chains from one sample, sequenced in a study of regulatory T cells in long-lasting Graves disease. One entry per CDR3 protein results from TCRdb running MiXCR on the multiplex PCR reads. The sample holds approximately 230,000 distinct CDR3 sequences; around 19% are singletons and the top ten take roughly a fifth. The sequenced sample was peripheral blood mononuclear cells (PBMCs), obtained at new diagnosis, from a patient treated with antithyroid drugs. These receptors originate from a female donor with Graves disease. CDR3s include the opening cysteine and the closing phenylalanine or tryptophan. A D gene is named only where the DNA matches it firmly. For some rows the clone size is stated as once, few or many, or as a class when expanded; others skip it.

abundance,d_gene,j_gene,v_gene,CDR3nt,CDR3aa
many,-,TRBJ2-7,TRBV10-1,TGCGCCAGCAGTGAGCAGGAGTCAGCGGACTACGAGCAGTACTTC,CASSEQESADYEQYF
many,-,TRBJ1-6,TRBV18,TGTGCCAGCTCACCCCAGAATTCACCCCTCCACTTT,CASSPQNSPLHF
few,-,TRBJ1-4,TRBV7-2,TGTGCCAGCAGCCACACGGGAGGGTCCCATAATGAAAAACTGTTTTTT,CASSHTGGSHNEKLFF
many,-,TRBJ2-1,TRBV20-1,TGCAGTGCTAGAACAACTAGGAGCTCCTACAATGAGCAGTTCTTC,CSARTTRSSYNEQFF
few,TRBD2,TRBJ2-3,TRBV5-6,TGTGCCAGCAACTTCCGACTAGCGGAAACCCTCACAGATACGCAGTATTTT,CASNFRLAETLTDTQYF
many,-,TRBJ2-2,TRBV11-3,TGTGCCAGCAGCTTAAGCCTAGCAAACACCGGGGAGCTGTTTTTT,CASSLSLANTGELFF
-,TRBD2,TRBJ2-5,TRBV7-3,TGTGCCAGCAGCCCTTCGGCCGGGGGGGCCTTCGAGACCCAGTACTTC,CASSPSAGGAFETQYF
many,-,TRBJ2-1,TRBV18,TGTGCCAGCTCACCAGTGGGGGACAATGAGCAGTTCTTC,CASSPVGDNEQFF
-,-,TRBJ1-4,TRBV12-3/TRBV12-4,TGTGCCAGCAGTTTCGCTAGGCGGGTTGCAACTAATGAAAAACTGTTTTTT,CASSFARRVATNEKLFF
many,-,TRBJ2-2,TRBV10-3,TGTGCCATCAGTGTTCTGGGGGGCGACACCGGGGAGCTGTTTTTT,CAISVLGGDTGELFF
many,TRBD2,TRBJ2-1,TRBV11-2,TGTGCCAGCAGGATATTGGGGGGGAGGGCCCTCGGGCAGTTCTTC,CASRILGGRALGQFF
-,TRBD1,TRBJ1-3,TRBV6-5,TGTGCCAGCAGTTACACCCTACAGGGGTCTGGAAACACCATATATTTT,CASSYTLQGSGNTIYF
-,-,TRBJ2-3,TRBV19,TGTGCCAGTAGTACCAGCGGTTTTAGCACAGATACGCAGTATTTT,CASSTSGFSTDTQYF
many,-,TRBJ2-7,TRBV11-2,TGTGCCAGCAGCTGGGTCGAGCAGTACTTC,CASSWVEQYF
many,-,TRBJ2-7,TRBV6-2/TRBV6-3,TGTGCCAGCACACCGGGGGGCGGGGGACCCTACGAGCAGTACTTC,CASTPGGGGPYEQYF
-,-,TRBJ1-1,TRBV20-1,TGCAGTGCTCGAGACGGCGTAAACCCCTTCTCTGAAGCTTTCTTT,CSARDGVNPFSEAFF
many,-,TRBJ2-6,TRBV2,TGTGCCAGCAGCGCTTCGGCAGCTGGGGCCAACGTCCTGACTTTC,CASSASAAGANVLTF
many,-,TRBJ2-5,TRBV5-1,TGCGCCAGCAGCTTGGGGGCACACACAGGGAGCGAGACCCAGTACTTC,CASSLGAHTGSETQYF
few,TRBD1,TRBJ2-7,TRBV14,TGTGCCAGCAGCCAAGAACAGGGGTTAGGCAGCGAGCAGTACTTC,CASSQEQGLGSEQYF
many,TRBD2,TRBJ2-3,TRBV20-1,TGCAGTGCCCCACTAGCGGGGTGGGGGGCGGATACGCAGTATTTT,CSAPLAGWGADTQYF
many,-,TRBJ2-2,TRBV6-1,TGTGCCAGCAGTGGAAGAGGGGACACCGGGGAGCTGTTTTTT,CASSGRGDTGELFF
-,TRBD2,TRBJ2-5,TRBV29-1,TGCAGCGTTGAAGATCCGGGGGGGCCTAGTAAAGAGACCCAGTACTTC,CSVEDPGGPSKETQYF
-,TRBD1,TRBJ1-4,TRBV4-2,TGTGCCAGCAGCGAAGACTTGACAGGGGCGATTGAAAAACTGTTTTTT,CASSEDLTGAIEKLFF
many,-,TRBJ2-7,TRBV19,TGTGCCAGTAGTCCGACGGACAGTAGAACGTTCGAGCAGTACTTC,CASSPTDSRTFEQYF
few,-,TRBJ2-7,TRBV3-2,TGTGCCAGCATCCGCCTCCGAACGAGCTCCTACGAGCAGTACTTC,CASIRLRTSSYEQYF
medium-sized,TRBD2,TRBJ2-5,TRBV9,TGTGCCAGCAGCCCGGACTACCGGGGGGATGAGACCCAGTACTTC,CASSPDYRGDETQYF
few,-,TRBJ1-2,TRBV4-3,TGCGCCAGCAGCCAAGACAGGCAGAGCTATGGCTACACCTTC,CASSQDRQSYGYTF
many,TRBD1,TRBJ1-1,TRBV19,TGTGCCAGTAGTACGAGACAGGGGAACACTGAAGCTTTCTTT,CASSTRQGNTEAFF
many,-,TRBJ2-5,TRBV20-1,TGCAGTGCTAGACCACGGACGGGTAGCGTGGAGACCCAGTACTTC,CSARPRTGSVETQYF
many,TRBD2,TRBJ2-1,TRBV20-1,TGCAGTGCCAGACTAGCGGGGTCCTACAATGAGCAGTTCTTC,CSARLAGSYNEQFF
-,-,TRBJ1-2,TRBV27,TGTGCCAGCAGTTTTTCGGGCGGGGGATATGGCTACACCTTC,CASSFSGGGYGYTF
many,-,TRBJ1-5,TRBV15,TGTGCCACCAGTCAGGTTCCGACACCCAGCAATCAGCCCCAGCATTTT,CATSQVPTPSNQPQHF
many,-,TRBJ1-2,TRBV11-2,TGTGCCAGCAGCTCGTCAGCTAACTATGGCTACACCTTC,CASSSSANYGYTF
many,-,TRBJ1-4,TRBV4-3,TGCGCCAGCAGCCAACGGACGGTTTACGGATTCGACTCGAAACTGTTTTTT,CASSQRTVYGFDSKLFF
-,-,TRBJ2-1,TRBV5-1,TGCGCCAGCAGCTTGGCCGTTGCCGGACATTCTAATGAGCAGTTCTTC,CASSLAVAGHSNEQFF
many,-,TRBJ2-7,TRBV20-1,TGCAGTGCTAGCAAAGATCCCTACGAGCAGTACTTC,CSASKDPYEQYF
-,-,TRBJ1-2,TRBV12-3/TRBV12-4,TGTGCCAGCAGTTCCCGAGGGCAGGGGAGAAAGTATGGCTACACCTTC,CASSSRGQGRKYGYTF